Sequencing of this T cell receptor beta chain was carried out in a study of somatic mutations in cytotoxic T cells in rheumatoid arthritis. Background on the study: Blood samples of roughly 28 ml were drawn from patients (in EDTA) right after diagnosis and before any treatment.

The CDR3 has 14 residues. Germline V gene sequence: CDR1 SNHLY, CDR2 FYNNEI. The germline V and J ends were trimmed by 2 bases and 6 bases, with 14 bases remaining between them. Profiling relied on immunoSEQ multiplex PCR, and the TCRdb table lists in-frame clones only, not all of them. The sample holds around 2,200 clones, 60% to 75% seen once. The study, taken as a whole, reports: No age-related increase in CD8+ clonality was seen in healthy controls, but one was seen in rheumatoid arthritis patients. Some patients, about an eighth of the roughly 65, had a largest CD8+ clone that exceeded 20% of CD8+ cells.

Positive magnetic bead selection separated CD4+ and CD8+ cells, and flow cytometry confirmed purity. Note on this clone: Its target is unknown.

The material was CD8+ T cells sorted from blood, obtained at a follow-up visit. V gene TRBV2 combines with J gene TRBJ2-7; D might be TRBD1 or TRBD2, each matching 5 bases. This TCR was sampled from a man aged 65-85 years with rheumatoid arthritis. CDR3 protein: CASSELEGQSEQYF. In DNA form, the CDR3 reads TGTGCCAGCAGTGAACTTGAGGGGCAGTCCGAGCAGTACTTC.